The 12 T cell receptor beta chains below come from one sample, sequenced in a study of identical twins. TCRdb analysed the 5' RACE reads with MiXCR anew, one entry per CDR3 protein. The sample consists of 420,000 or so distinct CDR3 sequences, around 20% of them appearing once. What was sequenced was naive T cells sorted from blood. Every receptor here comes from a man between 50 and 59 years old in good health.

The chain is built from TRBV7-8 and TRBJ1-2, with D tentatively TRBD1 (5 bases). The ends were cut back, 3 bases at V and 0 bases at J, with 11 bases in the middle. The CDR3 consists of 15 residues. The germline CDR1 and CDR2 sequences are SGHVS and FQNEAQ. CDR3 region: CASSLGQAANYGYTF. The CDR3 DNA reads as TGTGCCAGCAGCTTGGGGCAGGCTGCTAACTATGGCTACACCTTC.

This clonotype was seen a handful of times. This chain uses TRBV12-3 or TRBV12-4 with TRBJ1-5; 12 nucleotides line up with TRBD1. CDR3 size: 15 residues. Unmatched junction bases numbered 4, after V lost 3 bases and J lost 7 bases. CDR3 region: CASSFGTGGVQPQHF. The CDR3 coding sequence is TGTGCCAGCAGTTTTGGGACAGGGGGCGTGCAGCCCCAGCATTTT.

This clonotype was observed many times. The rearrangement joins TRBV27 to TRBJ1-1; 7 bases fit TRBD1. The CDR3 is made up of 15 amino acids. Germline assignment: CDR1 MNHEY and CDR2 SMNVEV (reference sequence). The ends lost 6 bases at V and 1 base at J; junction bases unmatched: 8. The CDR3 nucleotides are TGTGCCAGCAGGGAGACAGGGCTCGGGAACACTGAAGCTTTCTTT. Protein sequence: CASRETGLGNTEAFF.

This clonotype was counted many times. The chain joins TRBV10-3 to TRBJ2-7; D unclear. The CDR3 runs 13 residues. The V gene lost 5 bases and the J gene lost 6 bases, with 14 bases spanning the gap. The germline V gene encodes CDR1 ENHRY and CDR2 SYGVKD. The CDR3 here is CAISTDTDVEQYF. For the CDR3, the DNA is TGTGCCATCAGTACAGATACCGATGTCGAGCAGTACTTC.

This clonotype was found many times. The chain couples TRBV3-1 to TRBJ1-1; D call uncertain. V was clipped by 1 base and J by 1 base, with 13 bases between them. Germline V CDR1 and CDR2: LGHDT, YNNKEL (reference sequence). This CDR3 is built from 16 residues. This chain's CDR3 is CASSQVWTRGNTEAFF. CDR3 in DNA: TGTGCCAGCAGCCAAGTCTGGACCCGTGGGAACACTGAAGCTTTCTTT.

This clonotype was recorded at least ten times. V and J are TRBV20-1 and TRBJ1-1; perhaps TRBD1 as D (5 bases). The CDR3 length is 13 residues. Germline CDR1 is DFQATT and CDR2 is SNEGSKA (reference sequence). V lost 0 bases and J 6 bases, leaving 11 bases between the germline ends. The CDR3 DNA reads as TGCAGTGCTAGAGATGGGGCCGCCGCTGAAGCTTTCTTT. Translated: CSARDGAAAEAFF.

The chain joins TRBV12-3 or TRBV12-4 to TRBJ1-1; 10 bases line up with TRBD1. This CDR3 has 17 amino acids. The trim removed 5 bases at V and 0 bases at J, leaving 9 bases unmatched. The CDR3 is CASSPTRDRGMNTEAFF. The CDR3, as DNA: TGTGCCAGCAGTCCTACCCGGGACAGGGGAATGAACACTGAAGCTTTCTTT.

This clonotype came up many times. The chain combines TRBV3-1 with TRBJ2-1, with TRBD1 identical over 7 bases. V lost 0 bases, J lost 2 bases, and 7 bases stayed unmatched. The CDR3 loop spans 17 amino acids. Germline assignment: CDR1 LGHDT and CDR2 YNNKEL (reference sequence). The CDR3 DNA sequence: TGTGCCAGCAGCCAAGATGGGGACAGAGGAGCCTACAATGAGCAGTTCTTC. Translation gives CASSQDGDRGAYNEQFF.

This clonotype was detected only once. The chain couples TRBV7-9 to TRBJ2-7; D is uncertain. The V end lost 4 bases, the J end lost 6 bases, and 13 bases lay between the germline ends. The CDR3 is 13 residues long. CDR1 is SEHNR, CDR2 FQNEAQ, per germline (reference sequence). The CDR3 region is CASSWDSPSEQYF. CDR3 sequence (DNA): TGTGCCAGCAGCTGGGATTCCCCTAGCGAGCAGTACTTC.

Many counts were recorded for this clonotype. The CDR3 sequence is CASSLTGAISPLHF. The CDR3 coding sequence is TGTGCCAGCAGTTTAACGGGGGCAATATCACCCCTCCACTTT. The chain carries TRBV12-3 or TRBV12-4 and TRBJ1-6; the D gene is possibly TRBD1 (6 bases). Deletions cut 2 bases from V and 10 bases from J, with 12 bases between. The CDR3 totals 14 residues.

This chain links TRBV12-3 or TRBV12-4 with TRBJ2-1; 7 bases line up with TRBD2. The CDR3 has 14 residues. V shed 3 bases, J shed 9 bases, and the junction held 8 bases outside the gene matches. CDR3 loop: CASSLGRERAEQFF. The CDR3 DNA reads as TGTGCCAGCAGTTTGGGGCGGGAGCGGGCTGAGCAGTTCTTC.

This chain links TRBV29-1 with TRBJ2-1; 8 nucleotides match TRBD2. Unmatched junction bases numbered 10, after V lost 5 bases and J lost 7 bases. This CDR3 is built from 14 residues. CDR1 is SQVTM, CDR2 ANQGSEA, per germline. CDR3 sequence (DNA): TGCAGCGTTTGGTTAGCGGGGTGGGGAAATGAGCAGTTCTTC. Amino acid sequence: CSVWLAGWGNEQFF.